This T cell receptor beta chain was identified in a study of early T cells in non-severe SARS-CoV-2 infection. Overall study context: Sequencing was performed on bulk RNA from unsorted whole blood, leaving chains unpaired.

Using its own MiXCR run on the 5' RACE reads, TCRdb lists one record per CDR3 protein. Here the sample spans 75,000 to 100,000 distinct CDR3 sequences, approximately 17% being singletons. With 8 bases removed from V and 7 bases from J, the gap between germline ends came to 27 bases. The length of the CDR3 is 17 residues. Per the germline V gene, CDR1 is SGHAT and CDR2 is FQNNGV. The sample consisted of whole blood. The clonotype originates from an adult who was a healthcare worker with PCR-confirmed SARS-CoV-2 infection or an uninfected control (not recorded which). V usage is TRBV11-2 and J usage is TRBJ2-1, with D tentatively TRBD2 (6 bases). The CDR3 nucleotides are TGTGCCAGCTTCGTGGGATACAGCGGGTCAGGAGAAAATGAGCAGTTCTTC. Protein product: CASFVGYSGSGENEQFF.